The 15 T cell receptor beta chains below come from one sample, sequenced in a study of blood T cell repertoires in COVID-19 (dated by TCRdb to 2020 to 2022). The library was produced with the immunoSEQ multiplex PCR assay. Held by TCRdb, this immuneACCESS table contains in-frame sequences only and omits some clones. Under half of the omission traces to an unresolved V gene where checked; the cause of the rest is unknown. For this sample the table gives approximately 230,000 clones, of which roughly 80% were detected only once. Of the sample, about 8.9% is held by the ten largest clones. Specimen: peripheral blood. These receptors originate from an elderly man with acute or convalescent COVID-19.

The V gene is TRBV6-1, the J gene TRBJ1-5, with D possibly TRBD1 on 5 matching bases. This CDR3 contains 15 residues. V was pared by 0 bases and J by 7 bases, with 13 bases between. CDR1 and CDR2 from the germline V gene are MNHNS and SASEGT. Here the CDR3 DNA reads TGTGCCAGCAGTGAAGCGGGGGGGAGGACACAGCCCCAGCATTTT. Translating it yields CASSEAGGRTQPQHF.

This chain links TRBV4-2 with TRBJ2-2; a possible D gene is TRBD2 (6 bases). Trimming stripped 4 bases from V and 0 bases from J, with 12 bases between. There are 16 residues in the CDR3. CDR1 and CDR2 (germline): LGHNA, YNFKEQ. CDR3 region: CASSLVGGTNTGELFF. CDR3 in DNA: TGTGCCAGCAGCCTCGTGGGGGGAACGAACACCGGGGAGCTGTTTTTT.

The gene calls are TRBV5-1 and TRBJ2-4; a possible D gene is TRBD2 (6 bases). CDR1 and CDR2 (germline): SGHRS, YFSETQ. Trimming pared 0 bases from V and 3 bases from J, leaving 13 bases between. The CDR3 spans 16 residues. CDR3 nucleotides: TGCGCCAGCAGCTTGGGTGTAGCGGCTCACAAAAACATTCAGTACTTC. It specifies CASSLGVAAHKNIQYF.

J is TRBJ2-3 and V is TRBV19; the match to TRBD1 covers 10 bases. Trimming cost V 6 bases and J 4 bases; bases outside gene matches: 10. The germline gives CDR1 LNHDA, CDR2 SQIVND (reference sequence). The length of the CDR3 is 16 residues. The chain's CDR3 is CASSLTRDRGPDTQYF. The CDR3 region has the DNA TGTGCCAGTAGCTTAACCCGGGACAGGGGACCAGATACGCAGTATTTT. Complete variable domain (other parts from reference TRBV19 and TRBJ2-3): DGGITQSPKYLFRKEGQNVTLSCEQNLNHDAMYWYRQDPGQGLRLIYYSQIVNDFQKGDIAEGYSVSREKKESFPLTVTSAQKNPTAFYLCASSLTRDRGPDTQYFGPGTRLTVL.

V gene TRBV5-8 combines with J gene TRBJ2-1, with TRBD1 identical over 9 bases. This CDR3 is built from 15 residues. Trimming took 4 bases from V and 7 from J; bases not matched to a gene: 9. CDR1 and CDR2 (germline): SGHTS, YDEGEE. The CDR3, as DNA: TGTGCCAGCAGCCCGGGACAGGGAAGGAGAAATGAGCAGTTCTTC. It yields the protein CASSPGQGRRNEQFF.

This chain uses TRBV7-2 with TRBJ2-2; TRBD2 matches at 12 bases. CDR3 length: 16 residues. V trimming: 2 bases; J trimming: 7 bases; junction bases outside the gene matches: 5. The V gene's germline CDR1 is SGHTA and CDR2 FQGNSA. CDR3 amino acids: CASSLLAGGQSGELFF. The CDR3 DNA reads as TGTGCCAGCAGCTTACTAGCGGGAGGGCAGAGCGGGGAGCTGTTTTTT.

The rearrangement links TRBV28 to TRBJ2-1; 10 bases agree with TRBD2. The CDR3 runs 16 residues. Trimming removed 5 bases from V and 14 bases from J; junction bases left unmatched: 18. Per the germline V gene, CDR1 is MDHEN and CDR2 is SYDVKM. The CDR3 spells CASSPSRAGGLSVEFF. The DNA for the CDR3 is TGTGCCAGCAGTCCCTCGAGAGCGGGGGGGCTCAGTGTGGAGTTCTTC.

The chain combines TRBV7-9 with TRBJ1-4; TRBD1 might be the D (6 bases). Trimming took off 4 bases at V and 8 bases at J, with 20 bases between the two ends. The germline V gene has CDR1 SEHNR and CDR2 FQNEAQ (reference sequence). The CDR3 length is 16 residues. The CDR3 loop is CASSSNTGHRNEKLFF. DNA of the CDR3: TGTGCCAGCAGCTCAAATACAGGGCACAGAAACGAAAAACTGTTTTTT. The variable domain in full, completed from reference TRBV7-9 and TRBJ1-4, reads DTGVSQNPRHKITKRGQNVTFRCDPISEHNRLYWYRQTLGQGPEFLTYFQNEAQLEKSRLLSDRFSAERPKGSFSTLEIQRTEQGDSAMYLCASSSNTGHRNEKLFFGSGTQLSVL.

This clone was observed once. This chain uses TRBV7-3 with TRBJ2-1; 16 nucleotides align to TRBD2. The length of the CDR3 is 19 residues. Germline CDR1 and CDR2: SGHTA and FQGTGA. V lost 5 bases to trimming and J lost 4 bases; unmatched junction nucleotides: 11. DNA for the CDR3: TGTGCCAGCAGCCACATAGGGACTAGCGGGAGGGCCTTATACAATGAGCAGTTCTTC. Translated, it gives CASSHIGTSGRALYNEQFF.

V usage is TRBV6-2 or TRBV6-3 and J usage is TRBJ1-1; possible D gene TRBD1, 5 bases. This CDR3 has 17 residues. The ends were cut back, 7 bases at V and 0 bases at J, with 21 bases in the middle. CDR1 and CDR2 (germline): MNHEY, SVGEGT. The CDR3 DNA reads TGTGCCAGCATCCCCCGTGGAGGGGCGGCTTTGAACACTGAAGCTTTCTTT. This encodes CASIPRGGAALNTEAFF.

V gene TRBV19 combines with J gene TRBJ1-2; possibly TRBD1 for D (5 bases). The germline V and J ends were trimmed by 7 bases and 8 bases, with 17 bases remaining between them. CDR1 and CDR2 (germline): LNHDA, SQIVND (reference sequence). The CDR3 runs to 13 residues. CDR3 in amino acids: CASTPGYGGGYTF. The CDR3 DNA reads TGTGCCAGTACCCCGGGGTACGGGGGAGGCTACACCTTC.

The rearrangement uses TRBV11-2 and TRBJ2-7; D is possibly TRBD1 (6 bases). In germline, CDR1 is SGHAT, CDR2 FQNNGV. Trimming cost V 3 bases and J 2 bases, with 11 bases left between them. This CDR3 is built from 14 residues. CDR3 loop: CASSLRQAPYEQYF. CDR3 coding DNA: TGTGCCAGCAGCTTGAGACAGGCCCCCTACGAGCAGTACTTC.

The J gene is TRBJ2-5, the V gene TRBV30; D remains ambiguous. CDR1 and CDR2 from the germline V gene are GTSNPN and SVGIG (reference sequence). Trimming took 3 bases from V and 5 from J, leaving 10 bases between them. This CDR3 has 12 amino acids. CDR3 region: CAWSASRETQYF. Written as DNA, the CDR3 is TGTGCCTGGAGCGCCTCGAGGGAGACCCAGTACTTC.

The chain uses TRBV19 and TRBJ1-5; D may be TRBD1 (6 bases). V lost 5 bases, J lost 1 base, and 12 bases lay in between. There are 15 residues in the CDR3. Germline V gene sequence: CDR1 LNHDA, CDR2 SQIVND (reference sequence). CDR3 DNA: TGTGCCAGTAGTCACCCCAGGGGCAGCAATCAGCCCCAGCATTTT. Its protein is CASSHPRGSNQPQHF.

The chain recombines TRBV6-5 with TRBJ1-2; 8 nucleotides line up with TRBD1. This CDR3 region has 16 residues. CDR1 is MNHEY and CDR2 is SVGAGI in the germline V gene. J was trimmed by 0 bases and V by 4 bases; bases with no gene match: 7. CDR3 residues: CASSWRGTGSNYGYTF. CDR3 in DNA: TGTGCCAGCAGTTGGAGGGGGACAGGATCTAACTATGGCTACACCTTC.